This TCR beta chain derives from a study of Tregs in tolerant kidney transplant recipients. Germline CDR1 SGDLS, CDR2 YYNGEE. After removal of 0 bases from V and 0 bases from J, the junction contained 7 bases not matched to a gene. The CDR3 consists of 17 residues. Regarding this clone: Its antigen is not known.

General study results and limits: In tolerant patients, donor-specific Tregs outgrew total Tregs, suggesting antigen-driven expansion. No direct test of biological reproducibility was done here. Changing PCR primers prevented nucleotide comparison between some patients' samples. Findings come from small patient numbers and require larger validation.

The repertoire was sequenced with immunoSEQ multiplex PCR; TCRdb's copy has only in-frame clones and lacks some. The table shows approximately 8,100 clones, with roughly a third occurring only once. After approximately six days with irradiated graft donor PBMCs, CFSE-labeled recipient PBMCs were FACS-sorted. The sequence was obtained from a human patient who received a combined kidney and bone marrow transplant. The V and J genes are TRBV9 and TRBJ2-3; TRBD2 matches 7 bases. Sequenced here: CD8+ T cells from blood cultured with allogeneic cells, sampled before the transplant. The chain's CDR3 is CASSVAGGLPSTDTQYF. DNA for the CDR3: TGTGCCAGCAGCGTAGCGGGAGGCCTTCCGAGCACAGATACGCAGTATTTT.